A single sample gave rise to the 12 T cell receptor beta chains below, sequenced in a study of blood T cell repertoires in COVID-19. The protocol was immunoSEQ multiplex PCR, while the TCRdb copy is restricted to in-frame clones and leaves out a portion. The sample has just under 150,000 clones; just under 90% are singletons. The source material was peripheral blood. The source is a woman in her fifties or sixties with active or convalescent COVID-19.

This chain links TRBV2 with TRBJ1-1, with 8 nucleotides matching TRBD1. Trimming at V came to 7 bases and at J to 10 bases, leaving 8 bases not matched to a gene. Germline V CDR1 and CDR2: SNHLY, FYNNEI. This CDR3 spans 12 amino acids. The CDR3: CASINQGAGAFF. Written as DNA, the CDR3 is TGTGCCAGCATTAACCAGGGGGCTGGAGCTTTCTTT.

The chain employs TRBV5-1 and TRBJ1-4, with D hard to call. Looked up from germline, CDR1 is SGHRS and CDR2 is YFSETQ. Deletions cut 1 base from V and 4 bases from J, with 8 bases between. CDR3 length: 14 amino acids. The CDR3 bases are TGCGCCAGCAGCTTGAACGGGGATAATGAAAAACTGTTTTTT. This sequence encodes CASSLNGDNEKLFF. The complete variable domain, with remaining parts taken from reference TRBV5-1 and TRBJ1-4, reads KAGVTQTPRYLIKTRGQQVTLSCSPISGHRSVSWYQQTPGQGLQFLFEYFSETQRNKGNFPGRFSGRQFSNSRSEMNVSTLELGDSALYLCASSLNGDNEKLFFGSGTQLSVL.

The V gene is TRBV4-3, the J gene TRBJ2-3; 9 nucleotides agree with TRBD2. The V gene end was trimmed by 1 base and the J gene end by 5 bases; junction bases not matched to a gene: 7. Per the germline V gene, CDR1 is LGHNA and CDR2 is YSLEER. CDR3 size: 16 residues. CDR3 in DNA: TGCGCCAGCAGCCAAGCTTGGCGGGAGGGCGGAGATACGCAGTATTTT. It is translated as CASSQAWREGGDTQYF.

This rearrangement joins TRBV7-2 to TRBJ1-5; 8 positions match TRBD1. Germline loops: CDR1 SGHTA, CDR2 FQGNSA. V lost 5 bases and J lost 3; bases outside the gene matches: 3. This CDR3 region has 14 residues. The CDR3 region has the DNA TGTGCCAGCAGCCAGGGACAGGTCAATCAGCCCCAGCATTTT. Protein sequence: CASSQGQVNQPQHF.

This clone was detected once. V gene TRBV3-1 (or the pseudogene TRBV3-2) combines with J gene TRBJ2-1; 14 bases align to TRBD2. Germline V gene sequence: CDR1 LGHDT, CDR2 YNNKEL (reference sequence). The CDR3 is made up of 19 amino acids. V was pared by 1 base and J by 1 base, with 6 bases of the junction left unmatched. As DNA, the CDR3 is TGTGCCAGCAGCCAAGTGGGACTAGCGGGGGCAATGTCCTACAATGAGCAGTTCTTC. This encodes CASSQVGLAGAMSYNEQFF.

This clone was observed a single time. The chain links TRBV5-1 to TRBJ1-6, with D possibly TRBD1 on 6 matching bases. The V end lost 1 base, the J end lost 11 bases, and 22 bases lay between the germline ends. CDR3 length equals 17 residues. Germline assignment: CDR1 SGHRS and CDR2 YFSETQ. The CDR3 DNA reads TGCGCCAGCAGCTTGTTCGCCGGGACAAAGGAAGAAGCACCCCTCCACTTT. This translates into CASSLFAGTKEEAPLHF.

The rearrangement links TRBV18 to TRBJ2-3, with D hard to call. The CDR3 runs 16 residues. Trimming took 6 bases from V and 3 from J, leaving 19 bases between them. From germline, CDR1 is KGHSH and CDR2 LQKENI. The CDR3 region is CASSANGQVVTDTQYF. The DNA for the CDR3 is TGTGCCAGCTCCGCTAATGGGCAGGTAGTGACAGATACGCAGTATTTT.

The chain couples TRBV10-3 to TRBJ2-7; TRBD2 is a possible D gene (6 bases). Germline V gene sequence: CDR1 ENHRY, CDR2 SYGVKD. Trimming stripped 6 bases from V and 0 bases from J, with 15 bases between. The CDR3 is made up of 15 amino acids. The CDR3 here is CAISGDWPSSYEQYF. The DNA of the CDR3 is TGTGCCATCAGCGGGGACTGGCCTAGCTCCTACGAGCAGTACTTC.

The chain couples TRBV27 to TRBJ1-1; D is possibly TRBD1 (5 bases). The V end lost 4 bases, the J end lost 4 bases, and 10 bases lay between the germline ends. This CDR3 has 13 residues. In germline, CDR1 is MNHEY, CDR2 SMNVEV (reference sequence). The CDR3, as DNA: TGTGCCAGCAGTTCAGCAGACAGCACTGAAGCTTTCTTT. Protein: CASSSADSTEAFF.

The V call is TRBV2, the J call TRBJ1-2; no clear D gene. Germline V gives CDR1 SNHLY, CDR2 FYNNEI. The CDR3 is made up of 14 amino acids. Deletions cut 0 bases from V and 4 bases from J, with 9 bases between. The CDR3 loop reads CASSEALTGYGYTF. CDR3 DNA: TGTGCCAGCAGTGAAGCGCTAACTGGCTATGGCTACACCTTC.

The V gene is TRBV18, the J gene TRBJ1-5, with 9 bases aligning to TRBD1. V gave up 1 base and J gave up 7 bases; unmatched junction bases: 5. The germline V gene encodes CDR1 KGHSH and CDR2 LQKENI. This CDR3 is built from 15 residues. This CDR3 reads CASSPHTGGEQPQHF. The CDR3 DNA sequence: TGTGCCAGCTCACCACACACAGGGGGCGAACAGCCCCAGCATTTT.

J is TRBJ1-3 and V is TRBV7-8; D gene unclear. The CDR3 runs 17 residues. Deletions cut 0 bases from V and 0 bases from J, with 12 bases between. Germline V CDR1 and CDR2: SGHVS, FQNEAQ. CDR3 in amino acids: CASSLAGGQYSGNTIYF. CDR3 DNA: TGTGCCAGCAGCTTAGCCGGCGGCCAATACTCTGGAAACACCATATATTTT. Full variable domain (outside the CDR3, taken from reference TRBV7-8 and TRBJ1-3): GAGVSQSPRYKVAKRGQDVALRCDPISGHVSLFWYQQALGQGPEFLTYFQNEAQLDKSGLPSDRFFAERPEGSVSTLKIQRTQQEDSAVYLCASSLAGGQYSGNTIYFGEGSWLTVV.